This T cell receptor (beta chain) was observed in a study of OX40 agonist ivuxolimab in advanced cancers. Study in general: Hepatocellular carcinoma, melanoma, renal cell or head and neck cancer affected the dose-escalation patients. The study's findings and limits: Blood T cells, both CD4+ and CD8+, expanded clonally by week 6 at 0.1 to 3.0 mg/kg.

TCRdb's table, derived via immunoSEQ multiplex PCR, lists solely in-frame clones and lacks some. Among some 86,000 clones, roughly 89% were seen once, and the ten largest hold less than 1.5%. The germline CDR1 and CDR2 sequences are SGDLS and YYNGEE. This CDR3 has 14 amino acids. Trimming left V 3 bases short and J 4 bases short, with 13 bases between. For this clone: As yet, its antigen is unknown.

Autoimmune disease history or systemic immunosuppression led to patient exclusion. The starting material was CD4+ or CD8+ T cells sorted from blood, obtained in a trial of the OX40 agonist ivuxolimab. V is TRBV9 and J is TRBJ2-5; D may be TRBD1 (7 bases). The sequence was collected from an adult with an advanced solid tumor such as melanoma, head and neck, liver or kidney cancer. The CDR3 sequence is CASSATQGGETQYF. CDR3 coding DNA: TGTGCCAGCAGCGCCACCCAGGGGGGAGAGACCCAGTACTTC.